This TCR beta chain was recorded in a study of T cells in Graves' hyperthyroidism and ophthalmopathy. Points from the study as a whole: Blood shared most expanded thyroid clonotypes above 0.001.

There were TCR beta CDR3 regions amplified from RNA transcripts. TCR CDR3 underwent first-round RT-PCR with the HTBI primer set. Via MiXCR, TCRdb re-called the multiplex PCR reads, giving one row per CDR3 protein. The sample lists about 600,000 distinct CDR3 sequences, about a sixth occurring once. Trimming cost V 7 bases and J 11 bases; bases outside gene matches: 13. The V gene's germline CDR1 is SGHVS and CDR2 FQNEAQ. The CDR3 length is 13 residues. At least ten counts were recorded for this clonotype. Antigen: not known. The TCR was taken from a woman in her 40s with Graves' ophthalmopathy. The chain employs TRBV7-8 and TRBJ1-1; the match to TRBD1 covers 7 bases. The sample taken for sequencing was blood. Written as DNA, the CDR3 is TGTGCCAGCATCCCGACAGGGAAGATGCGGGCTTTCTTT. Its translation is CASIPTGKMRAFF.